This passage covers 25 T cell receptor beta chains from one sample sequenced in a study of cytomegalovirus exposure and HLA in healthy donors (dated by TCRdb to the late 2010s). Library creation used the immunoSEQ multiplex PCR assay. Imported from immuneACCESS, the table was reduced by TCRdb to in-frame sequences with V and J called. These copies leave out some clones; in studies compared against another copy, an unresolved V gene accounts for under half, and the cause of the remainder is not known. This sample is represented by 260,000 or so clones; 88% of them were singletons. The ten largest clones add up to approximately 0.9% of the sample. Specimen: PBMCs. These receptors came from a woman aged 18-30 years in good health and CMV-seronegative.

The rearrangement links TRBV27 to TRBJ2-1; 7 positions agree with TRBD1. The CDR3 runs 15 residues. The germline CDR1 and CDR2 sequences are MNHEY and SMNVEV (reference sequence). J gave up 7 bases and V 0 bases, and 6 bases lay outside the gene matches. The CDR3 loop is CASSLSVRGFNEQFF. As DNA, the CDR3 is TGTGCCAGCAGTTTATCGGTCAGGGGGTTTAATGAGCAGTTCTTC.

V gene TRBV28 combines with J gene TRBJ2-4, with 8 bases aligning to TRBD2. V lost 2 bases, J lost 0 bases, and 12 bases stayed unmatched. The CDR3 runs to 19 residues. The germline V gene encodes CDR1 MDHEN and CDR2 SYDVKM. CDR3 protein: CASSLGLFSGIIAKNIQYF. DNA of the CDR3: TGTGCCAGCAGTTTAGGCCTATTTAGCGGGATTATAGCCAAAAACATTCAGTACTTC.

This clone appeared once. The chain employs TRBV4-3 and TRBJ2-3; D gene ambiguous. This CDR3 contains 13 residues. Looked up from germline, CDR1 is LGHNA and CDR2 is YSLEER. Trimming removed 3 bases at V and 1 base at J, with 5 bases between. Here the CDR3 reads CASSQIGTDTQYF. In DNA, the CDR3 is TGCGCCAGCAGCCAGATAGGCACAGATACGCAGTATTTT.

J is TRBJ2-7 and V is TRBV6-5; D is unclear. The germline CDR1 and CDR2 sequences are MNHEY and SVGAGI. This CDR3 comprises 13 residues. V lost 2 bases and J 2 bases, leaving 7 bases between the germline ends. For the CDR3, the DNA is TGTGCCAGCAGTTACCGTCAGGCCTACGAGCAGTACTTC. Its translation: CASSYRQAYEQYF.

The rearrangement uses TRBV10-3 and TRBJ1-2; TRBD1 matches at 7 bases. From germline, CDR1 is ENHRY and CDR2 SYGVKD. V shed 0 bases and J 7 bases; nucleotides not matched to a gene: 11. The CDR3 runs to 16 residues. CDR3 loop: CAISESDRVKYGGYTF. DNA for the CDR3: TGTGCCATCAGTGAGTCAGACAGGGTAAAGTATGGTGGCTACACCTTC.

This chain uses TRBV27 with TRBJ2-2; 9 bases match TRBD2. CDR3 length equals 18 residues. Germline values: CDR1 MNHEY, CDR2 SMNVEV (reference sequence). Trimming cost V 1 base and J 1 base; bases outside gene matches: 7. The CDR3 loop reads CASSLFGLAGLNTGELFF. The CDR3 bases are TGTGCCAGCAGTTTATTCGGTCTAGCGGGACTGAACACCGGGGAGCTGTTTTTT.

V is TRBV2 and J is TRBJ2-7, with D unresolved. Germline V lookup: CDR1 SNHLY, CDR2 FYNNEI. The CDR3 sequence is 13 residues long. Trimming stripped 8 bases from V and 4 bases from J, with 15 bases between. CDR3 coding DNA: TGTGCCAGCGGGCAGGAACCTCATTACGAGCAGTACTTC. Encoded protein: CASGQEPHYEQYF.

The chain is built from TRBV5-6 and TRBJ2-1; D unclear. The CDR3 length is 14 residues. Germline CDR1 is SGHDT and CDR2 is YYEEEE. V shed 1 base and J shed 3 bases, with 8 bases lying between them. DNA for the CDR3: TGTGCCAGCAGCTTGCCTCTCGTCTACAATGAGCAGTTCTTC. This sequence encodes CASSLPLVYNEQFF.

V is TRBV11-2 and J is TRBJ2-2; TRBD1 aligns across 7 bases. The germline V gene encodes CDR1 SGHAT and CDR2 FQNNGV. Losses at the gene ends were 5 bases for V and 6 bases for J; bases not matched to a gene: 6. This CDR3 comprises 14 residues. Written as DNA, the CDR3 is TGTGCCAGCAGCCCCCGGCAGGGGGCCGGGGAGCTGTTTTTT. Protein product: CASSPRQGAGELFF.

The V and J genes are TRBV6-5 and TRBJ2-7; 7 bases agree with TRBD1. With V trimmed by 6 bases and J by 5 bases, 10 bases remained unmatched. CDR3 length equals 14 residues. Germline lookup yields CDR1 MNHEY and CDR2 SVGAGI. The CDR3 DNA follows: TGTGCCAGCAGCCGCGGTCTAGGGGGCGACGAGCAGTACTTC. Translated: CASSRGLGGDEQYF.

The chain has TRBV5-1 and TRBJ2-6, with D possibly matching TRBD2 (5 bases). Deletions cut 5 bases from V and 4 bases from J, with 22 bases between. This CDR3 comprises 18 residues. Germline-derived CDR1 and CDR2 are SGHRS and YFSETQ. The CDR3 DNA reads TGCGCCAGCAGGGGAGCAGTCTTCCCCCCTACCGGGGCCAACGTCCTGACTTTC. Translation gives CASRGAVFPPTGANVLTF.

The chain uses TRBV14 and TRBJ2-7, with a tentative D call TRBD1 (5 bases). The germline V gene encodes CDR1 SGHDN and CDR2 FVKESK. The CDR3 loop spans 16 amino acids. V was trimmed by 0 bases and J by 4 bases, leaving 16 bases between them. CDR3 sequence (DNA): TGTGCCAGCAGCCAAGAAAGGGCAGGGTGGGAATACGAGCAGTACTTC. Translated: CASSQERAGWEYEQYF.

The genes are TRBV7-8 and TRBJ2-1; a weak D match, TRBD2 (5 bases). Between the trimmed V and J ends, which lost 4 bases and 7 bases, there was a span of 17 bases. Per germline, CDR1 SGHVS and CDR2 FQNEAQ. This CDR3 has 15 amino acids. The CDR3: CASSSERLTTNEQFF. CDR3 coding DNA: TGTGCCAGCAGCTCTGAAAGACTAACCACTAATGAGCAGTTCTTC.

This sequence joins TRBV4-1 and TRBJ2-7; TRBD1 agrees at 10 bases. From germline, CDR1 is MGHRA and CDR2 YSYEKL. The ends lost 3 bases at V and 3 bases at J; junction bases unmatched: 5. The CDR3 has 15 amino acids. The CDR3 DNA is TGCGCCAGCAGCCACCCGGGACAGGGGATCTACGAGCAGTACTTC. It translates to CASSHPGQGIYEQYF.

This chain's CDR3 is CAISESLARELFF. Written as DNA, the CDR3 is TGTGCCATCAGTGAGTCACTAGCCCGGGAGCTGTTTTTT. The chain is built from TRBV10-3 and TRBJ2-2, with a possible D match to TRBD2 (6 bases). Trimming took 0 bases from V and 9 from J, leaving 8 bases between them. The CDR3 runs to 13 residues. Germline V gene data show CDR1 as ENHRY and CDR2 as SYGVKD.

The V call is TRBV27, the J call TRBJ2-7; D ambiguous. Trimming left V 5 bases short and J 2 bases short, with 10 bases between. Germline values: CDR1 MNHEY, CDR2 SMNVEV (reference sequence). The CDR3 runs to 13 residues. CDR3 residues: CASSTLTPYEQYF. Here the CDR3 DNA reads TGTGCCAGCAGTACATTGACACCCTACGAGCAGTACTTC.

This clone was picked up a small number of times. The chain joins TRBV4-2 to TRBJ1-2, with D maybe TRBD1 (5 bases). The germline V and J ends were trimmed by 2 bases and 1 base, with 8 bases remaining between them. The CDR3 runs to 14 residues. Germline-derived CDR1 and CDR2 are LGHNA and YNFKEQ. The CDR3 sequence: CASSQLQDNYGYTF. In DNA, the CDR3 is TGTGCCAGCAGCCAACTACAGGATAACTATGGCTACACCTTC.

The genes are TRBV5-6 and TRBJ1-2; D not certain. V was cut by 2 bases and J by 7 bases, with 12 bases left in between. In germline, CDR1 is SGHDT, CDR2 YYEEEE. The CDR3 runs 13 residues. CDR3 amino acids: CASSFGSAGGYTF. The CDR3 DNA reads TGTGCCAGCAGCTTCGGCAGCGCGGGTGGCTACACCTTC.

The chain uses TRBV5-1 and TRBJ2-1, with unresolved D. The germline V and J ends were trimmed by 2 bases and 3 bases, with 6 bases remaining between them. The CDR3 runs 13 residues. Germline lookup yields CDR1 SGHRS and CDR2 YFSETQ. This CDR3 reads CASSFVSYNEQFF. The CDR3 DNA is TGCGCCAGCAGCTTCGTCAGCTACAATGAGCAGTTCTTC. Drawing the rest from reference TRBV5-1 and TRBJ2-1, the complete variable domain is KAGVTQTPRYLIKTRGQQVTLSCSPISGHRSVSWYQQTPGQGLQFLFEYFSETQRNKGNFPGRFSGRQFSNSRSEMNVSTLELGDSALYLCASSFVSYNEQFFGPGTRLTVL.

V usage is TRBV9 and J usage is TRBJ2-7; maybe TRBD1 (5 bases). Trimming left V 0 bases short and J 7 bases short, with 20 bases between. The CDR3 runs to 16 residues. CDR1 SGDLS and CDR2 YYNGEE come from the germline V gene. CDR3 sequence reads: CASSVDPGRALSEQYF. The CDR3, as DNA: TGTGCCAGCAGCGTAGATCCGGGCAGGGCTTTAAGTGAGCAGTACTTC.

The gene calls are TRBV9 and TRBJ1-2; the match to TRBD1 covers 7 bases. CDR1 and CDR2 (germline): SGDLS, YYNGEE. This CDR3 spans 12 amino acids. V shed 3 bases, J shed 8 bases, and the junction held 4 bases outside the gene matches. The CDR3 DNA reads as TGTGCCAGCAGCGCGACAGGGTGGGGCTACACCTTC. Its protein product is CASSATGWGYTF.

The rearrangement links TRBV7-2 to TRBJ1-5; a possible D gene is TRBD1 (6 bases). The CDR3 length is 14 residues. Germline CDR1 is SGHTA and CDR2 is FQGNSA. Trimming removed 5 bases at V and 9 bases at J, with 17 bases between. This chain's CDR3 is CASSLQGTGGPQHF. The CDR3, as DNA: TGTGCCAGCAGCCTACAGGGTACGGGAGGGCCCCAGCATTTT.

The chain recombines TRBV28 with TRBJ2-3, with 10 bases fitting TRBD2. V lost 4 bases and J lost 2; bases outside the gene matches: 6. In germline, CDR1 is MDHEN, CDR2 SYDVKM. This CDR3 has 16 residues. The CDR3 sequence: CASSSRLAGLTDTQYF. The CDR3 nucleotides read TGTGCCAGCAGTTCGAGACTAGCGGGCCTCACAGATACGCAGTATTTT. Complete variable domain (other parts from reference TRBV28 and TRBJ2-3): DVKVTQSSRYLVKRTGEKVFLECVQDMDHENMFWYRQDPGLGLRLIYFSYDVKMKEKGDIPEGYSVSREKKERFSLILESASTNQTSMYLCASSSRLAGLTDTQYFGPGTRLTVL.

V usage is TRBV9 and J usage is TRBJ1-1; D is possibly TRBD1 (6 bases). In germline, CDR1 is SGDLS, CDR2 YYNGEE. Trimming removed 3 bases at V and 8 bases at J, with 17 bases between. This CDR3 spans 14 amino acids. In DNA form, the CDR3 reads TGTGCCAGCAGCGGATACCGGGACACCAAGGAAGCTTTCTTT. Translation gives CASSGYRDTKEAFF.

This chain connects TRBV6-5 to TRBJ2-1; TRBD2 matches at 9 bases. The V segment lost 2 bases and the J segment 2 bases; nucleotides outside the gene matches: 4. This CDR3 region has 16 residues. Looked up from germline, CDR1 is MNHEY and CDR2 is SVGAGI. The CDR3 is CASSYGAGGPYNEQFF. The DNA of the CDR3 is TGTGCCAGCAGTTACGGGGCGGGAGGGCCCTACAATGAGCAGTTCTTC.